One sample yielded the 30 T cell receptor beta chains listed below, sequenced in a study of CD4 T cells in relation to SARS-CoV-2 and coronaviruses. The repertoire was sequenced with immunoSEQ multiplex PCR; TCRdb's copy has only in-frame clones and lacks some. Of 15,000 to 25,000 clones listed, 80% to 85% are singletons. The unexposed donors gave CD4+ T cells in about 2010-2018, prior to COVID-19. CD4+ T cells were isolated from the cells after more than nine days of culture. These receptors' antigens are unknown. Material for sequencing was CD4+ T cells from PBMCs, cultured in vitro. The receptors were sampled from a human donor in good health.

The V gene is TRBV30, the J gene TRBJ2-7; 9 bases map to TRBD1. CDR1 and CDR2 from the germline V gene are GTSNPN and SVGIG (reference sequence). With V trimmed by 1 base and J by 3 bases, 7 bases remained unmatched. This CDR3 comprises 15 residues. The CDR3 spells CAWSAIGTGSYEQYF. DNA of the CDR3: TGTGCCTGGAGTGCGATTGGGACAGGGAGCTACGAGCAGTACTTC. The entire variable domain, with the rest obtained from reference TRBV30 and TRBJ2-7, is as follows: SQTIHQWPATLVQPVGSPLSLECTVEGTSNPNLYWYRQAAGRGLQLLFYSVGIGQISSEVPQNLSASRPQDRQFILSSKKLLLSDSGFYLCAWSAIGTGSYEQYFGPGTRLTVT.

V is TRBV7-2 and J is TRBJ2-2; D uncertain. CDR3 length equals 15 residues. V was pared by 3 bases and J by 4 bases, with 12 bases between. Germline CDR1 reads SGHTA; CDR2 reads FQGNSA. The CDR3 is CASSFFTGSTGELFF. The CDR3 coding sequence is TGTGCCAGCAGCTTTTTCACCGGGTCCACCGGGGAGCTGTTTTTT.

This clone was seen just once. V and J are TRBV2 and TRBJ2-3; 15 nucleotides agree with TRBD2. The CDR3 runs 17 residues. Trimming at V came to 7 bases and at J to 6 bases, leaving 11 bases not matched to a gene. Germline V gene sequence: CDR1 SNHLY, CDR2 FYNNEI. In DNA form, the CDR3 reads TGTGCCAGCACCGTACCCTTCGGACTAGCGGGGGGGGATACGCAGTATTTT. As protein: CASTVPFGLAGGDTQYF. Complete variable domain (other parts from reference TRBV2 and TRBJ2-3): EPEVTQTPSHQVTQMGQEVILRCVPISNHLYFYWYRQILGQKVEFLVSFYNNEISEKSEIFDDQFSVERPDGSNFTLKIRSTKLEDSAMYFCASTVPFGLAGGDTQYFGPGTRLTVL.

The chain combines TRBV28 with TRBJ2-4; D remains unclear. This CDR3 contains 14 residues. The V gene's germline CDR1 is MDHEN and CDR2 SYDVKM. Trimming took 10 bases from V and 0 from J, leaving 13 bases between them. The CDR3 DNA sequence: TGTGCCACCCTCTCCGGCTTAGCCAAAAACATTCAGTACTTC. Encoded protein: CATLSGLAKNIQYF. Combining the CDR3 with reference TRBV28 and TRBJ2-4 gives the whole variable domain DVKVTQSSRYLVKRTGEKVFLECVQDMDHENMFWYRQDPGLGLRLIYFSYDVKMKEKGDIPEGYSVSREKKERFSLILESASTNQTSMYLCATLSGLAKNIQYFGAGTRLSVL.

The chain has TRBV5-4 and TRBJ2-7; D ambiguous. Trimming stripped 3 bases from V and 1 base from J, with 11 bases between. Germline loops: CDR1 SGHNT, CDR2 YYREEE (reference sequence). The CDR3 is made up of 14 amino acids. The CDR3 sequence is CASSSLSRSYEQYF. The CDR3 nucleotides read TGTGCCAGCAGCTCCCTATCGCGATCCTACGAGCAGTACTTC.

J is TRBJ1-2 and V is TRBV11-2; 7 bases align to TRBD1. Germline CDR1 is SGHAT and CDR2 is FQNNGV. The CDR3 has 15 residues. The V segment lost 5 bases and the J segment 2 bases; nucleotides outside the gene matches: 8. The CDR3 loop reads CASSPETGRNYGYTF. In DNA form, the CDR3 reads TGTGCCAGCAGCCCGGAGACAGGGCGAAACTATGGCTACACCTTC.

CDR3 nucleotide sequence: TGTGCCTGGAGTGTAATGGGAAAGCCCCAGCATTTT. Translated, it gives CAWSVMGKPQHF. The V gene is TRBV30, the J gene TRBJ1-5; unclear D gene. Trimming took 0 bases from V and 8 from J, leaving 8 bases between them. CDR3 length: 12 amino acids. Germline CDR1 GTSNPN, CDR2 SVGIG (reference sequence).

The V and J genes are TRBV7-2 and TRBJ2-7; 8 nucleotides align to TRBD2. V lost 1 base, J lost 7 bases, and 6 bases stayed unmatched. CDR1 and CDR2 from the germline V gene are SGHTA and FQGNSA. The CDR3 spans 14 residues. The DNA of the CDR3 is TGTGCCAGCAGCTTAGATGTCGGGAGGGTAGAGCAGTACTTC. Protein product: CASSLDVGRVEQYF. Looking up the rest from reference TRBV7-2 and TRBJ2-7 gives the full variable domain: GAGVSQSPSNKVTEKGKDVELRCDPISGHTALYWYRQSLGQGLEFLIYFQGNSAPDKSGLPSDRFSAERTGGSVSTLTIQRTQQEDSAVYLCASSLDVGRVEQYFGPGTRLTVT.

The V and J genes are TRBV19 and TRBJ2-5; possible D gene TRBD1, 5 bases. V lost 6 bases and J lost 5, with 16 bases in between. The CDR3 length is 14 residues. Germline V gene sequence: CDR1 LNHDA, CDR2 SQIVND (reference sequence). CDR3 bases: TGTGCCAGTAGCACGATCGCCAGGGCTGAGACCCAGTACTTC. Its translation is CASSTIARAETQYF.

The gene calls are TRBV5-1 and TRBJ2-7, with TRBD1 matching over 8 bases. This CDR3 contains 16 residues. CDR1 and CDR2 (germline): SGHRS, YFSETQ. V lost 4 bases and J lost 3; bases outside the gene matches: 12. The chain's CDR3 is CASSPNAAGTGYEQYF. CDR3 sequence (DNA): TGCGCCAGCAGCCCTAACGCCGCCGGGACAGGCTACGAGCAGTACTTC.

As DNA, the CDR3 is TGCGCCAGCAGCTTTACCAGGGACTCCTACGAGCAGTACTTC. Encoded protein: CASSFTRDSYEQYF. This chain links TRBV5-1 with TRBJ2-7; D is perhaps TRBD1 (5 bases). Germline CDR1 and CDR2: SGHRS and YFSETQ. Between the trimmed V and J ends, which lost 2 bases and 0 bases, there was a span of 9 bases. The CDR3 is 14 residues long.

This clone was seen just once. The rearrangement joins TRBV10-3 to TRBJ2-2; D uncertain. V was shortened by 8 bases and J by 8 bases, with 15 bases between the two germline ends. CDR1 and CDR2 (germline): ENHRY, SYGVKD. CDR3 length: 13 residues. Written as DNA, the CDR3 is TGTGCCATCCACGGAGTTACCGGTGGGGAGCTGTTTTTT. It translates to CAIHGVTGGELFF.

This rearrangement joins TRBV6-1 to TRBJ1-2; TRBD1 matches 10 bases. Losses at the gene ends were 3 bases for V and 0 bases for J; bases not matched to a gene: 7. From germline, CDR1 is MNHNS and CDR2 SASEGT. This CDR3 has 17 residues. The CDR3 sequence: CASSDPGQGPPNYGYTF. The CDR3 bases are TGTGCCAGCAGTGATCCGGGACAGGGGCCTCCTAACTATGGCTACACCTTC.

This clone was counted only a few times. The J gene is TRBJ1-5, the V gene TRBV10-3; 7 bases line up with TRBD1. The CDR3 is 14 residues long. In germline, CDR1 is ENHRY, CDR2 SYGVKD. V lost 6 bases and J lost 5; bases outside the gene matches: 7. CDR3 DNA sequence: TGTGCCATCAGCGTGGGACAGTCTGATCAGCCCCAGCATTTT. It is translated as CAISVGQSDQPQHF.

The CDR3 spells CASSTGQSSIGEQYF. DNA of the CDR3: TGTGCCAGCAGCACGGGACAGTCCTCGATCGGCGAGCAGTACTTC. V gene TRBV7-6 combines with J gene TRBJ2-7, with 7 bases aligning to TRBD1. Per the germline V gene, CDR1 is SGHVS and CDR2 is FNYEAQ. The V segment lost 5 bases and the J segment 6 bases; nucleotides outside the gene matches: 13. The CDR3 is 15 amino acids.

The V and J genes are TRBV4-3 and TRBJ1-1; D is unresolved. This CDR3 has 14 residues. Germline V gene sequence: CDR1 LGHNA, CDR2 YSLEER. V lost 1 base to trimming and J lost 7 bases, with 13 bases between them. CDR3 sequence (DNA): TGCGCCAGCAGCCAAGGATGGGTAAATAGTGAAGCTTTCTTT. Translation gives CASSQGWVNSEAFF.

V is TRBV27 and J is TRBJ2-1; the match to TRBD1 covers 9 bases. The V segment lost 4 bases and the J segment 9 bases; nucleotides outside the gene matches: 13. In germline, CDR1 is MNHEY, CDR2 SMNVEV (reference sequence). This CDR3 contains 16 residues. Here the CDR3 reads CASSWDRASPHGEQFF. In DNA form, the CDR3 reads TGTGCCAGCAGTTGGGACAGGGCTTCCCCCCACGGTGAGCAGTTCTTC.

The gene calls are TRBV6-2 or TRBV6-3 and TRBJ2-5, with 9 bases matching TRBD2. From germline, CDR1 is MNHEY and CDR2 SVGEGT. The trim removed 0 bases at V and 5 bases at J, leaving 4 bases unmatched. The CDR3 runs to 15 residues. The CDR3 loop is CASSYSSSGSETQYF. In nucleotides, the CDR3 is TGTGCCAGCAGTTACTCGAGTAGCGGGAGTGAGACCCAGTACTTC.

V is TRBV29-1 and J is TRBJ2-5, with D perhaps TRBD2 (6 bases). The germline V gene has CDR1 SQVTM and CDR2 ANQGSEA. The CDR3 spans 13 residues. V lost 8 bases to trimming and J lost 5 bases, with 18 bases between them. CDR3 sequence: CSILPGGFETQYF. In nucleotides, the CDR3 is TGCAGCATACTGCCTGGGGGGTTTGAGACCCAGTACTTC.

The J gene is TRBJ1-2, the V gene TRBV27, with D unresolved. V was pared by 8 bases and J by 8 bases, with 12 bases between. Germline V lookup: CDR1 MNHEY, CDR2 SMNVEV (reference sequence). The CDR3 is made up of 11 amino acids. CDR3 nucleotides: TGTGCCAGCGGAGGCCCTGGGGGCTACACCTTC. It is translated as CASGGPGGYTF.

The genes are TRBV18 and TRBJ2-3; maybe TRBD1 (6 bases). Germline V gene sequence: CDR1 KGHSH, CDR2 LQKENI. This CDR3 contains 15 residues. Between the trimmed V and J ends, which lost 3 bases and 2 bases, there was a span of 12 bases. The CDR3 spells CASSPSTGFTDTQYF. CDR3 nucleotide sequence: TGTGCCAGCTCACCCTCGACAGGCTTCACAGATACGCAGTATTTT. Using reference TRBV18 and TRBJ2-3 for the parts outside the CDR3, the full variable domain is NAGVMQNPRHLVRRRGQEARLRCSPMKGHSHVYWYRQLPEEGLKFMVYLQKENIIDESGMPKERFSAEFPKEGPSILRIQQVVRGDSAAYFCASSPSTGFTDTQYFGPGTRLTVL.

The chain employs TRBV19 and TRBJ2-1, with 9 bases aligning to TRBD2. The CDR3 length is 15 residues. Germline V gene lookup returns CDR1 LNHDA and CDR2 SQIVND (reference sequence). Trimming removed 5 bases from V and 4 bases from J; junction bases left unmatched: 6. CDR3 DNA: TGTGCCAGTAGTCTTCGCGGGGGGGGGTACAATGAGCAGTTCTTC. This gives the protein CASSLRGGGYNEQFF.

The chain has TRBV7-2 and TRBJ2-3; D could derive from TRBD1 or TRBD2 (5 bases each). The V gene lost 5 bases and the J gene lost 1 base, with 13 bases spanning the gap. Germline values: CDR1 SGHTA, CDR2 FQGNSA. The CDR3 has 15 residues. CDR3 bases: TGTGCCAGCAGCGTAGTGGGGGACGGCACAGATACGCAGTATTTT. This gives the protein CASSVVGDGTDTQYF.

The chain is built from TRBV19 and TRBJ1-1, with D possibly matching TRBD1 (6 bases). This CDR3 is built from 18 residues. Germline V gene sequence: CDR1 LNHDA, CDR2 SQIVND (reference sequence). The V and J ends lost 3 bases and 1 base respectively, with 21 bases between them. Here the CDR3 reads CASSIGAGALGQNTEAFF. The CDR3 nucleotides read TGTGCCAGTAGTATCGGTGCAGGGGCCCTTGGGCAGAACACTGAAGCTTTCTTT. The full variable domain, in which reference TRBV19 and TRBJ1-1 provide the parts outside the CDR3, is DGGITQSPKYLFRKEGQNVTLSCEQNLNHDAMYWYRQDPGQGLRLIYYSQIVNDFQKGDIAEGYSVSREKKESFPLTVTSAQKNPTAFYLCASSIGAGALGQNTEAFFGQGTRLTVV.

Concerning this clone itself: At one end the junction does not follow the germline gene, possibly because of a read error. V and J are TRBV2 and TRBJ2-7, with a tentative D call TRBD1 (5 bases). From germline, CDR1 is SNHLY and CDR2 FYNNEI. CDR3 length: 12 amino acids. The CDR3 is CASSEDRYEQYF. In DNA form, the CDR3 reads TGTGCCAGCAGCGAAGACAGATACGAGCAGTACTTC.

The genes are TRBV2 and TRBJ2-5; 9 nucleotides match TRBD2. After removal of 8 bases from V and 7 bases from J, the junction contained 11 bases not matched to a gene. The CDR3 runs to 14 residues. Per the germline V gene, CDR1 is SNHLY and CDR2 is FYNNEI. The CDR3 coding sequence is TGTGCCAGCGGGATTGGACTAGCGAAAGGGACCCAGTACTTC. Protein: CASGIGLAKGTQYF.

The rearrangement joins TRBV7-2 to TRBJ1-2; 7 nucleotides match TRBD1. Germline CDR1 is SGHTA and CDR2 is FQGNSA. The CDR3 length is 14 residues. Trimming took 2 bases from V and 6 from J; bases not matched to a gene: 6. The CDR3 DNA is TGTGCCAGCAGCTTATTCCAGGGGGGGGATGGCTACACCTTC. Translated: CASSLFQGGDGYTF. Supplemented by reference TRBV7-2 and TRBJ1-2, the full variable domain reads GAGVSQSPSNKVTEKGKDVELRCDPISGHTALYWYRQSLGQGLEFLIYFQGNSAPDKSGLPSDRFSAERTGGSVSTLTIQRTQQEDSAVYLCASSLFQGGDGYTFGSGTRLTVV.

The chain links TRBV19 to TRBJ2-2; 10 bases agree with TRBD2. CDR3 size: 19 residues. Per germline, CDR1 LNHDA and CDR2 SQIVND (reference sequence). The ends lost 3 bases at V and 1 base at J; junction bases unmatched: 11. Here the CDR3 DNA reads TGTGCCAGTAGTATCTTCGGTTTAGCGGGAGGAGTGAACACCGGGGAGCTGTTTTTT. This encodes CASSIFGLAGGVNTGELFF. Using reference TRBV19 and TRBJ2-2 for the parts outside the CDR3, the full variable domain is DGGITQSPKYLFRKEGQNVTLSCEQNLNHDAMYWYRQDPGQGLRLIYYSQIVNDFQKGDIAEGYSVSREKKESFPLTVTSAQKNPTAFYLCASSIFGLAGGVNTGELFFGEGSRLTVL.

The CDR3 DNA follows: TGTGCCAGCAGCTTAGAGAACTATGGCTACACCTTC. Translated: CASSLENYGYTF. The chain joins TRBV7-8 to TRBJ1-2; no definite D call. CDR3 size: 12 residues. Trimming removed 1 base from V and 2 bases from J, with 2 bases in between. Germline CDR1 reads SGHVS; CDR2 reads FQNEAQ.

V gene TRBV18 combines with J gene TRBJ2-5, with unresolved D. Germline CDR1 and CDR2: KGHSH and LQKENI. Trimming left V 5 bases short and J 5 bases short, with 12 bases between. This CDR3 is 13 amino acids long. CDR3 bases: TGTGCCAGCTCAACGGGTCTAGAGGAGACCCAGTACTTC. Encoded protein: CASSTGLEETQYF.